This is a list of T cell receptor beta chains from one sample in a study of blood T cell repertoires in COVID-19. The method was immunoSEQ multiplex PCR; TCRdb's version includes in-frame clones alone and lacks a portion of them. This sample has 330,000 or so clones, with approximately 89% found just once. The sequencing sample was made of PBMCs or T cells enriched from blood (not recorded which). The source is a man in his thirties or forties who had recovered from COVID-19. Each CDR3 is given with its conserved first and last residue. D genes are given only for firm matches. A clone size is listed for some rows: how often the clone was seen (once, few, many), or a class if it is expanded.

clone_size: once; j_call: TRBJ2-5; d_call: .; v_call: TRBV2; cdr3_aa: CAIHRRGTQYF; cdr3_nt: TGTGCCATCCACCGGCGGGGGACCCAGTACTTC
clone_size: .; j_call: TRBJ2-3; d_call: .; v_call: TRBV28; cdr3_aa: CASSLGGDVDTQYF; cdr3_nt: TGTGCCAGCAGTTTGGGCGGGGATGTAGATACGCAGTATTTT
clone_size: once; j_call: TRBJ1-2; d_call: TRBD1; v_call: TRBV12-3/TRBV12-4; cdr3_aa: CASSLQGYGYTF; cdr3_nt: TGTGCCAGCAGTCTACAGGGGTATGGCTACACCTTC
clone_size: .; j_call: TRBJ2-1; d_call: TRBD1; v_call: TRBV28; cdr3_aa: CASSPGTGGFNEQFF; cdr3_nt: TGTGCCAGCAGCCCCGGGACAGGGGGTTTCAATGAGCAGTTCTTC
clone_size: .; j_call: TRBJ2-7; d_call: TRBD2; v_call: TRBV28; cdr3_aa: CASSLYSSGGKFMYF; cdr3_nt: TGTGCCAGCAGTTTATACTCTAGCGGGGGGAAGTTTATGTACTTC
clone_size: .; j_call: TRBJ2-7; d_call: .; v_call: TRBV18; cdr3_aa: CASSPYRAAYEQYF; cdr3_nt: TGTGCCAGCTCACCATACAGGGCCGCCTACGAGCAGTACTTC
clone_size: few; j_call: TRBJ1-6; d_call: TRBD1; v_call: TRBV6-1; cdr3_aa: CASRGGVTGSNSPLHF; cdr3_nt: TGTGCCAGCCGTGGAGGGGTGACAGGGAGTAATTCACCCCTCCACTTT
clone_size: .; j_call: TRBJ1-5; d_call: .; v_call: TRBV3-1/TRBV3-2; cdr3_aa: CASSQGGVYNQPQHF; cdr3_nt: TGTGCCAGCAGCCAAGGGGGAGTTTACAATCAGCCCCAGCATTTT
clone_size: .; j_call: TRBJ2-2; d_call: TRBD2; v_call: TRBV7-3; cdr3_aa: CASRGTTNTGELFF; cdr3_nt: TGTGCCAGCAGGGGGACTACGAACACCGGGGAGCTGTTTTTT
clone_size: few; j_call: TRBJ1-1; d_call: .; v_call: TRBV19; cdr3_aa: CASSILQGNTEAFF; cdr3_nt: TGTGCCAGTAGTATCTTACAGGGGAACACTGAAGCTTTCTTT
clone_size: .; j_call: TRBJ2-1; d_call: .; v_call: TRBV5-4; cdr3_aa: CASSLSGSNEQFF; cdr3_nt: TGTGCCAGCAGCTTGTCGGGTAGCAATGAGCAGTTCTTC
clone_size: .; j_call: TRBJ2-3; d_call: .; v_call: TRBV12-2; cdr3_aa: CASRPFADTQYF; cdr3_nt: TGTGCAAGTCGCCCCTTTGCGGATACGCAGTATTTT